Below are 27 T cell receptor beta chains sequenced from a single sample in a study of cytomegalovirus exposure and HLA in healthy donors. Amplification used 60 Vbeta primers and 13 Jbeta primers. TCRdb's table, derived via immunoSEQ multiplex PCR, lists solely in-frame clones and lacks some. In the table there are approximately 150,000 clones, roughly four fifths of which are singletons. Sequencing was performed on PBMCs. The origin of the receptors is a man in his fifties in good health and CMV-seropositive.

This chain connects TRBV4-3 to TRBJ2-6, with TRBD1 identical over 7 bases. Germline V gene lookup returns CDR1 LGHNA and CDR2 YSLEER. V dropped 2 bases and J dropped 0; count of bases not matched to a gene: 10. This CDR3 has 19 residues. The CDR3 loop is CASSQIGGSANSGANVLTF. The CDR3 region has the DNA TGCGCCAGCAGCCAAATAGGGGGCTCGGCTAACTCTGGGGCCAACGTCCTGACTTTC.

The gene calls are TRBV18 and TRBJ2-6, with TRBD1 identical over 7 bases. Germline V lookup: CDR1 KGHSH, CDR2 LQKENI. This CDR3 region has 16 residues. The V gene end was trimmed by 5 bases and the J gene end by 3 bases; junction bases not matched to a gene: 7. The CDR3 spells CASSVSTGFGANVLTF. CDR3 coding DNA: TGTGCCAGCTCAGTATCGACAGGGTTTGGGGCCAACGTCCTGACTTTC.

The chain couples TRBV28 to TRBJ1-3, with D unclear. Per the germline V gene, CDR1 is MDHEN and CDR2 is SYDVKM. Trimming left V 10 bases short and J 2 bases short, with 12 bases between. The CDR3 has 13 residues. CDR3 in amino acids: CATRWEAGNTIYF. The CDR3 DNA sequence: TGTGCCACCCGTTGGGAGGCTGGAAACACCATATATTTT. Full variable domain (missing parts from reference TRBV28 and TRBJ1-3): DVKVTQSSRYLVKRTGEKVFLECVQDMDHENMFWYRQDPGLGLRLIYFSYDVKMKEKGDIPEGYSVSREKKERFSLILESASTNQTSMYLCATRWEAGNTIYFGEGSWLTVV.

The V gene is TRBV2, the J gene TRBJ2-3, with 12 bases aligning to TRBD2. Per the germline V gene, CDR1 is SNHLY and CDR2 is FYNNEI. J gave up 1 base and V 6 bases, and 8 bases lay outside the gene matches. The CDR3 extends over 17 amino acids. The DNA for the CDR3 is TGTGCCAGCAGCTCCCTAGCGGGGGGGCTGCGCACAGATACGCAGTATTTT. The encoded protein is CASSSLAGGLRTDTQYF.

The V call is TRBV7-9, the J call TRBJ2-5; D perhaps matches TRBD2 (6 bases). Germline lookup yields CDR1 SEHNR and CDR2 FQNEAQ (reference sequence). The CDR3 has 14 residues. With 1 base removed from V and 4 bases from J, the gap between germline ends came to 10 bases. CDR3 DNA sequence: TGTGCCAGCAGCTTAGGGGGACTGGGAGAGACCCAGTACTTC. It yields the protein CASSLGGLGETQYF.

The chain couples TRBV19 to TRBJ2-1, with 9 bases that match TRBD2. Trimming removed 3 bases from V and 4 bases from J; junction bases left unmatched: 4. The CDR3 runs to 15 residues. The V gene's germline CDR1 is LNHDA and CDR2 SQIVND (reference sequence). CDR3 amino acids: CASSIRGLAYNEQFF. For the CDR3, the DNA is TGTGCCAGTAGTATCAGGGGACTAGCATACAATGAGCAGTTCTTC. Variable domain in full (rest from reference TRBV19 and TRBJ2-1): DGGITQSPKYLFRKEGQNVTLSCEQNLNHDAMYWYRQDPGQGLRLIYYSQIVNDFQKGDIAEGYSVSREKKESFPLTVTSAQKNPTAFYLCASSIRGLAYNEQFFGPGTRLTVL.

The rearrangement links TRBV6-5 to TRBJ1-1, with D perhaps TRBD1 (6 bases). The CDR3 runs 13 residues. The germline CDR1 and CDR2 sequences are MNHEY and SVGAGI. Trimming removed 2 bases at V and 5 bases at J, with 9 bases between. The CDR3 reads CASSYTTGTEAFF. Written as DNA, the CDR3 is TGTGCCAGCAGTTACACCACAGGGACTGAAGCTTTCTTT.

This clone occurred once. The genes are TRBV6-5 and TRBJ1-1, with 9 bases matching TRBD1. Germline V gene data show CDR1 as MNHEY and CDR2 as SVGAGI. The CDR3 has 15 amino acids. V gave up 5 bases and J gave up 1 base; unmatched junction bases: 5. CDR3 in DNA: TGTGCCAGCAGTCCCGGGGACAGGGAGAACACTGAAGCTTTCTTT. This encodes CASSPGDRENTEAFF.

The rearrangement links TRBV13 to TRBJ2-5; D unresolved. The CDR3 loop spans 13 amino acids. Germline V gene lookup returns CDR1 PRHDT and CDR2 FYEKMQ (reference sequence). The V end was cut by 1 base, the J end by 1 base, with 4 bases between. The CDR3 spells CASSLVSQETQYF. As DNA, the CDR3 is TGTGCCAGCAGCTTAGTTAGCCAAGAGACCCAGTACTTC.

The DNA of the CDR3 is TGTGCCAGCAGCTTTGCCGTCGGGACAGGGAGTCCGGAGACCCAGTACTTC. Encoded protein: CASSFAVGTGSPETQYF. The chain couples TRBV5-6 to TRBJ2-5; 9 bases map to TRBD1. V trimming: 2 bases; J trimming: 5 bases; junction bases outside the gene matches: 13. The CDR3 is made up of 17 amino acids. Germline V gene lookup returns CDR1 SGHDT and CDR2 YYEEEE.

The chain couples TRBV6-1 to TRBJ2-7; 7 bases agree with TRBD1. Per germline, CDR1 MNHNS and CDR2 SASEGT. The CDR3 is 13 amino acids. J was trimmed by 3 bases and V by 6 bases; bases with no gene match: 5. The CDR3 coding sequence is TGTGCCAGCAGATTCGGGACAGACTACGAGCAGTACTTC. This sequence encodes CASRFGTDYEQYF.

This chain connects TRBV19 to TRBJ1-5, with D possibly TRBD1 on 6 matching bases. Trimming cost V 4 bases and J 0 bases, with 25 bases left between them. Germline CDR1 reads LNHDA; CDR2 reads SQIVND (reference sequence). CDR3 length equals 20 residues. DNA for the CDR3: TGTGCCAGTAGTACACTTTTCGACAGGTACTCTCCTTATAGCAATCAGCCCCAGCATTTT. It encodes CASSTLFDRYSPYSNQPQHF.

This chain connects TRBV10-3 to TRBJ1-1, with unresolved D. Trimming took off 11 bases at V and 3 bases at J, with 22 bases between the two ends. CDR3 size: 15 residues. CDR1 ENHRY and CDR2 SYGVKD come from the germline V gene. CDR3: CASGGSTPEDTEAFF. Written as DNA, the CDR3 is TGTGCCTCCGGCGGCTCCACCCCCGAAGACACTGAAGCTTTCTTT.

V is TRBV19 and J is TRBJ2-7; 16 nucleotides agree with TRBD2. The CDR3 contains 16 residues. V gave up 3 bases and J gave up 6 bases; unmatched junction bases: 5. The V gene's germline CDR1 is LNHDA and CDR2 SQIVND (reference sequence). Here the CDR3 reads CASSMGLAGGPFEQYF. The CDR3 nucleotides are TGTGCCAGTAGTATGGGACTAGCGGGAGGGCCATTCGAGCAGTACTTC.

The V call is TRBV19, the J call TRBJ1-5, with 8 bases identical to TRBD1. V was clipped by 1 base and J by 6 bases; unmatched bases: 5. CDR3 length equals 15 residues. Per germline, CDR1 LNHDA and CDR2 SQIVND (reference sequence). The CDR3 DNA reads TGTGCCAGTAGTATAGGTAGACAGGGGATTCAGCCCCAGCATTTT. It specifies CASSIGRQGIQPQHF.

CDR3 region: CASSKQGYNEQFF. In nucleotides, the CDR3 is TGTGCCAGCAGCAAACAGGGTTACAATGAGCAGTTCTTC. This chain joins TRBV9 and TRBJ2-1; weak D call: TRBD1 (6 bases). This CDR3 has 13 residues. The germline CDR1 and CDR2 sequences are SGDLS and YYNGEE. Trimming shortened V by 4 bases and J by 4 bases, and 9 bases separated the two germline ends.

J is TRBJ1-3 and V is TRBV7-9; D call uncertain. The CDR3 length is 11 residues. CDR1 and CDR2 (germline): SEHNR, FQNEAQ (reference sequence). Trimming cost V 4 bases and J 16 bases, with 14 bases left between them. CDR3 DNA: TGTGCCAGCAGCTCTGACCCCGGGATTTATTTT. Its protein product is CASSSDPGIYF.

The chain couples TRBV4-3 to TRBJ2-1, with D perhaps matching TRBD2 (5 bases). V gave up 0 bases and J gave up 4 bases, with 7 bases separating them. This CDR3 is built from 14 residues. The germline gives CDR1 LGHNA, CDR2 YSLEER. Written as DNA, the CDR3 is TGCGCCAGCAGCCAAGATACTAGATACAATGAGCAGTTCTTC. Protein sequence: CASSQDTRYNEQFF.

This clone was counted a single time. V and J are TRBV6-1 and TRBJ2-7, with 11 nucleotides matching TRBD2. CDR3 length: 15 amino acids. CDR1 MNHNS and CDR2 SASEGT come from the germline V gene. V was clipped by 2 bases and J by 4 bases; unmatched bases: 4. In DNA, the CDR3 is TGTGCCAGCAGTGAATTGGCTAGCGGGAGGTACGAGCAGTACTTC. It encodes CASSELASGRYEQYF.

CDR3 loop: CASSLALFGQTNEKLFF. Here the CDR3 DNA reads TGTGCCAGCAGCTTAGCGCTCTTTGGGCAAACTAATGAAAAACTGTTTTTT. The rearrangement uses TRBV7-9 and TRBJ1-4; D is unclear. Germline loops: CDR1 SEHNR, CDR2 FQNEAQ (reference sequence). This CDR3 spans 17 amino acids. Deletions cut 0 bases from V and 1 base from J, with 12 bases between.

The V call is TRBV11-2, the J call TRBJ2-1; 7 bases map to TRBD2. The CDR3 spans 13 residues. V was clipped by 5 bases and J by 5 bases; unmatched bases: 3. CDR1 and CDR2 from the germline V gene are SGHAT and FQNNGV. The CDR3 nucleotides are TGTGCCAGCAGCCCCGGGAGGAACAATGAGCAGTTCTTC. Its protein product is CASSPGRNNEQFF.

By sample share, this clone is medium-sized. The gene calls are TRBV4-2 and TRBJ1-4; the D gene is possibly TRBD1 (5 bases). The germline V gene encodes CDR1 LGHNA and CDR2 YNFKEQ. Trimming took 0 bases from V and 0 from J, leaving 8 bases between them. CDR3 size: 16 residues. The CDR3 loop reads CASSQDRGATNEKLFF. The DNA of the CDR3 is TGTGCCAGCAGCCAAGATAGGGGCGCAACTAATGAAAAACTGTTTTTT.

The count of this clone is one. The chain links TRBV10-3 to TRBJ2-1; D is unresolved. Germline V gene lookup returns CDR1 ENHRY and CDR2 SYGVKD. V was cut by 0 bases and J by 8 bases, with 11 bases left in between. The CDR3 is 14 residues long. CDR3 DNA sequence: TGTGCCATCAGTGAGTCGGTTAAAGCGCATGAGCAGTTCTTC. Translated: CAISESVKAHEQFF.

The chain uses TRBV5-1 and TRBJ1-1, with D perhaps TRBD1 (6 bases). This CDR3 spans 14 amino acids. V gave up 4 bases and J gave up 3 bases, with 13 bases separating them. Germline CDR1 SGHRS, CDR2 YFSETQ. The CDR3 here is CASSTQGPDTEAFF. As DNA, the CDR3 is TGCGCCAGCAGCACACAGGGTCCGGACACTGAAGCTTTCTTT.

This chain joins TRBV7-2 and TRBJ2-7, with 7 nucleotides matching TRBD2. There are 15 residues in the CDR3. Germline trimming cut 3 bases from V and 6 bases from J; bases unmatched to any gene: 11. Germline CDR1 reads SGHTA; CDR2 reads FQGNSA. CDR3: CASSFRGVDGGEQYF. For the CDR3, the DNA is TGTGCCAGCAGCTTCCGGGGGGTCGATGGAGGCGAGCAGTACTTC. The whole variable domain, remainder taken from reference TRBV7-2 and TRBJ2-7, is GAGVSQSPSNKVTEKGKDVELRCDPISGHTALYWYRQSLGQGLEFLIYFQGNSAPDKSGLPSDRFSAERTGGSVSTLTIQRTQQEDSAVYLCASSFRGVDGGEQYFGPGTRLTVT.

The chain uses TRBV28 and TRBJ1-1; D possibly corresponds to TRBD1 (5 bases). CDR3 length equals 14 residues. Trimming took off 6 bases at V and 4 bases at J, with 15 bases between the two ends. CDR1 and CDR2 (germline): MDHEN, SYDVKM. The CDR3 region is CASSDPGGGTEAFF. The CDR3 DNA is TGTGCCAGCAGCGACCCTGGGGGGGGCACTGAAGCTTTCTTT.

The CDR3 coding sequence is TGTGCCAGCAGCTTGGACTTCAATCAGCCCCAGCATTTT. Translated, it gives CASSLDFNQPQHF. The chain uses TRBV28 and TRBJ1-5; D ambiguous. This CDR3 is 13 amino acids long. V was pared by 6 bases and J by 3 bases, with 9 bases between. CDR1 MDHEN and CDR2 SYDVKM come from the germline V gene.